Presented here are 2 T cell receptor beta chains from one specimen sequenced in a study of cytomegalovirus exposure and HLA in healthy donors. With 60 Vbeta and 13 Jbeta primers, the PCR was carried out. Method: immunoSEQ multiplex PCR; TCRdb's copy keeps in-frame clones and lacks some. The sample holds roughly 130,000 clones, 60% to 75% seen once. The material sequenced was PBMCs. The receptors here all came from a woman between 45 and 60 years old in good health and CMV-seropositive.

This chain uses TRBV19 with TRBJ2-7; D might be TRBD2 (6 bases). In germline, CDR1 is LNHDA, CDR2 SQIVND (reference sequence). The germline V and J ends were trimmed by 6 bases and 4 bases, with 7 bases remaining between them. The CDR3 contains 11 residues. This CDR3 is CASRGGYEQYF. The DNA of the CDR3 is TGTGCCAGTAGGGGGGGATACGAGCAGTACTTC.

The chain has TRBV29-1 and TRBJ2-2; 7 bases agree with TRBD1. This CDR3 has 14 amino acids. Looked up from germline, CDR1 is SQVTM and CDR2 is ANQGSEA. V lost 0 bases and J lost 5; bases outside the gene matches: 3. This chain's CDR3 is CSVEDSTGTGELFF. DNA of the CDR3: TGCAGCGTTGAAGACTCGACAGGGACCGGGGAGCTGTTTTTT.